These T cell receptor beta chains were read from a single sample in a study of blood T cell repertoires in COVID-19. Using immunoSEQ multiplex PCR, the repertoire was profiled, and TCRdb retains in-frame clones only, with some absent. The data show around 70,000 clones, roughly 88% seen once. Specimen: peripheral blood. Receptors were obtained from a human donor in a cohort sampled during active COVID-19. The CDR3 runs from the conserved cysteine through the conserved F or W. Each record gives: CDR3 DNA, CDR3 protein, J gene, V gene, clone size, D gene. A D gene is named only where the DNA matches it firmly. Clone size is shown for a subset of rows, as once, few, many or a class of expanded clone.

TGCGCCAGCAGTGAGTTCGAGGGCTCCACCCGAGCTTTCTTT | CASSEFEGSTRAFF | TRBJ1-1 | TRBV10-1 | . | .
TGTGCCATCAGTGAGACGGGACTAGCGGGGTTTGGTGCGAACACCGGGGAGCTGTTTTTT | CAISETGLAGFGANTGELFF | TRBJ2-2 | TRBV10-3 | . | TRBD2
TGTGCCAGCAGAAATCCGGGACTAGCGGTTTACGAGCAGTACTTC | CASRNPGLAVYEQYF | TRBJ2-7 | TRBV6-5 | once | TRBD2
TGTGCCACCAGGGGTCCCCTACGCTATGGCTACACCTTC | CATRGPLRYGYTF | TRBJ1-2 | TRBV19 | few | .
TGCGCCAGCAGCCAAGGAGGACAGGCCCTCTATGGCTACACCTTC | CASSQGGQALYGYTF | TRBJ1-2 | TRBV4-1 | . | TRBD1
TGTGCCAGCAGTAGACAGAGCAATCAGCCCCAGCATTTT | CASSRQSNQPQHF | TRBJ1-5 | TRBV6-5 | . | .
TGCAGCGTTGGGGGGGAGGACACTGAAGCTTTCTTT | CSVGGEDTEAFF | TRBJ1-1 | TRBV29-1 | . | .
TGTGCCAGCATTCCGGCGGGGAGCGGCACAGATACGCAGTATTTT | CASIPAGSGTDTQYF | TRBJ2-3 | TRBV2 | . | .
TGCAGCGTTAGTTCGGTTGGTGAAAAACTGTTTTTT | CSVSSVGEKLFF | TRBJ1-4 | TRBV29-1 | . | .
TGTGCCAGCAGCCCCGGGACAGTCTCTGGAAACACCATATATTTT | CASSPGTVSGNTIYF | TRBJ1-3 | TRBV5-4 | . | TRBD1
TGTGCCAGCAGCGCCGGACTAGCGGGGGGATTGGATGAGCAGTTCTTC | CASSAGLAGGLDEQFF | TRBJ2-1 | TRBV7-3 | . | TRBD2
TGCAGTGCTAGTGGGCTTCTGTGGCGGCGCTCCTACAATGAGCAGTTCTTC | CSASGLLWRRSYNEQFF | TRBJ2-1 | TRBV20-1 | . | .
TGTGCCAGCAGCCTAACAGGGGCCCCTGGGGCCAACGTCCTGACTTTC | CASSLTGAPGANVLTF | TRBJ2-6 | TRBV7-2 | . | TRBD1
TGTGCCTGGAGTTCCGAGGGGGCCCAAGCCGGTCAGCCCCAGCATTTT | CAWSSEGAQAGQPQHF | TRBJ1-5 | TRBV30 | . | TRBD1
TGTGCCAGCTCGACAGGGGTTAATTCACCCCTCCACTTT | CASSTGVNSPLHF | TRBJ1-6 | TRBV28 | . | TRBD1
TGTGCCCGGGGGATGACTCCCGAGGGCACAGATACGCAGTATTTT | CARGMTPEGTDTQYF | TRBJ2-3 | TRBV4-2 | . | .
TGTGCCAGCAGCGTGAGCGGGACGGAGCAAGAGACCCAGTACTTC | CASSVSGTEQETQYF | TRBJ2-5 | TRBV3-1/TRBV3-2 | . | TRBD2
TGCGCCAGCAGCTTGGAGGCGGGAACCCAAGAGACCCAGTACTTC | CASSLEAGTQETQYF | TRBJ2-5 | TRBV5-1 | . | .
TGCGCCAGCAGCTTGGTGGGTCGGGGGGATGGCTACACCTTC | CASSLVGRGDGYTF | TRBJ1-2 | TRBV5-1 | . | .
TGCGCCAGCAGCTTGGAGGCGGGACGCCTAGATGGGGGGGATACGCAGTATTTT | CASSLEAGRLDGGDTQYF | TRBJ2-3 | TRBV5-1 | . | .
TGTGCCAGCAGCTTGGAAGCGGGAGAACCCTGGACCCAGTACTTC | CASSLEAGEPWTQYF | TRBJ2-5 | TRBV5-6 | . | TRBD2
TGTGCCTGGCGACTAGCGGGGGGCACGCAGACCCAGTACTTC | CAWRLAGGTQTQYF | TRBJ2-5 | TRBV30 | . | TRBD2
TGTGCCAGCAGCCGTACTAGCGGGGGTTCCTCCTACGAGCAGTACTTC | CASSRTSGGSSYEQYF | TRBJ2-7 | TRBV7-2 | few | TRBD2
TGTGCCAGCAGTTCCCCGGGACAGACTAACTATGGCTACACCTTC | CASSSPGQTNYGYTF | TRBJ1-2 | TRBV28 | . | TRBD1
TGTGCCAGCAGTGAAGCGGGACAGGGTCCCTACGAGCAGTACTTC | CASSEAGQGPYEQYF | TRBJ2-7 | TRBV6-1 | . | TRBD1
TGTGCCAGCAGCCCCGGGACAGCCTACGAGCAGTACTTC | CASSPGTAYEQYF | TRBJ2-7 | TRBV6-5 | . | TRBD1
TGTGCCTGGAGGGCGGAAGAGACCCAGTACTTC | CAWRAEETQYF | TRBJ2-5 | TRBV30 | . | .